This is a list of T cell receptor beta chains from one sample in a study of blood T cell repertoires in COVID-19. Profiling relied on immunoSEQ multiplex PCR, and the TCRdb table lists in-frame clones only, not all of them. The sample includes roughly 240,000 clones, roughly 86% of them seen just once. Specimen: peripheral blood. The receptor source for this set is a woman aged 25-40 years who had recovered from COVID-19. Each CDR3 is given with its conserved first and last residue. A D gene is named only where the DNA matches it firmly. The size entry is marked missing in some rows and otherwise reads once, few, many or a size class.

CDR3 protein: CASSRGRTGGEKLFF
CDR3 DNA: TGCGCCAGCAGCCGGGGACGGACAGGAGGGGAAAAACTGTTTTTT
D gene: TRBD1
CDR3 length: 15
V gene: TRBV5-1
J gene: TRBJ1-4
clone size: NA

CDR3 protein: CASSLVGGPNTEAFF
CDR3 DNA: TGCGCCAGCAGCTTGGTCGGGGGACCTAACACTGAAGCTTTCTTT
D gene: NA
CDR3 length: 15
V gene: TRBV5-1
J gene: TRBJ1-1
clone size: NA

CDR3 protein: CASSFSPGRMETQYF
CDR3 DNA: TGTGCCAGCAGCTTTTCTCCGGGGAGAATGGAGACCCAGTACTTC
D gene: NA
CDR3 length: 15
V gene: TRBV5-6
J gene: TRBJ2-5
clone size: NA

CDR3 protein: CASSQGAGYSYEQYF
CDR3 DNA: TGTGCCAGCAGCCAAGGGGCAGGATACTCCTACGAGCAGTACTTC
D gene: NA
CDR3 length: 15
V gene: TRBV14
J gene: TRBJ2-7
clone size: NA

CDR3 protein: CASSWPPGQVNTGELFF
CDR3 DNA: TGTGCCAGCAGCTGGCCACCGGGACAGGTTAACACCGGGGAGCTGTTTTTT
D gene: TRBD1
CDR3 length: 17
V gene: TRBV7-9
J gene: TRBJ2-2
clone size: NA

CDR3 protein: CASSITGTSPYEQYF
CDR3 DNA: TGTGCCAGCAGCATAACCGGGACTAGCCCCTACGAGCAGTACTTC
D gene: TRBD2
CDR3 length: 15
V gene: TRBV9
J gene: TRBJ2-7
clone size: NA

CDR3 protein: CASSPTVGSAGANVLTF
CDR3 DNA: TGCGCCAGCAGCCCGACAGTTGGCTCGGCTGGGGCCAACGTCCTGACTTTC
D gene: NA
CDR3 length: 17
V gene: TRBV4-3
J gene: TRBJ2-6
clone size: NA

CDR3 protein: CASSGTANLLYGYTF
CDR3 DNA: TGTGCCAGCAGCGGGACAGCTAATTTGCTCTATGGCTACACCTTC
D gene: TRBD1
CDR3 length: 15
V gene: TRBV7-9
J gene: TRBJ1-2
clone size: NA

CDR3 protein: CASSPSPSSGGNADTQYF
CDR3 DNA: TGTGCCAGCAGCCCCTCCCCCAGTAGCGGGGGGAATGCAGATACGCAGTATTTT
D gene: TRBD2
CDR3 length: 18
V gene: TRBV7-9
J gene: TRBJ2-3
clone size: NA

CDR3 protein: CASSATGTGELFF
CDR3 DNA: TGTGCCAGCAGTGCCACCGGGACCGGGGAGCTGTTTTTT
D gene: NA
CDR3 length: 13
V gene: TRBV6-4
J gene: TRBJ2-2
clone size: NA

CDR3 protein: CASSEDQGSGNTIYF
CDR3 DNA: TGTGCCAGCAGTGAAGATCAGGGGTCGGGAAACACCATATATTTT
D gene: NA
CDR3 length: 15
V gene: TRBV2
J gene: TRBJ1-3
clone size: NA

CDR3 protein: CATSLPAEDTDTQYF
CDR3 DNA: TGTGCCACCAGTCTTCCAGCGGAAGACACAGATACGCAGTATTTT
D gene: NA
CDR3 length: 15
V gene: TRBV24-1
J gene: TRBJ2-3
clone size: few

CDR3 protein: CASSLSETDNTQYF
CDR3 DNA: TGTGCCAGCAGCTTAAGCGAGACCGATAATACGCAGTATTTT
D gene: NA
CDR3 length: 14
V gene: TRBV7-8
J gene: TRBJ2-3
clone size: NA

CDR3 protein: CASSLAGVSTDTQYF
CDR3 DNA: TGTGCCAGCAGCCTAGCGGGGGTTAGCACAGATACGCAGTATTTT
D gene: TRBD2
CDR3 length: 15
V gene: TRBV9
J gene: TRBJ2-3
clone size: NA

CDR3 protein: CASSIGVEVQPQHF
CDR3 DNA: TGTGCCAGTAGTATAGGAGTCGAGGTTCAGCCCCAGCATTTT
D gene: NA
CDR3 length: 14
V gene: TRBV19
J gene: TRBJ1-5
clone size: NA

CDR3 protein: CATSTNRDSMTYNEQFF
CDR3 DNA: TGTGCCACCAGCACCAACCGGGACAGCATGACCTACAATGAGCAGTTCTTC
D gene: TRBD1
CDR3 length: 17
V gene: TRBV15
J gene: TRBJ2-1
clone size: NA

CDR3 protein: CASSLSGGQETQYF
CDR3 DNA: TGCGCCAGCAGCTTATCGGGGGGGCAAGAGACCCAGTACTTC
D gene: TRBD2
CDR3 length: 14
V gene: TRBV5-1
J gene: TRBJ2-5
clone size: NA

CDR3 protein: CASSPDGGATEAFF
CDR3 DNA: TGTGCCAGTAGTCCCGACGGGGGGGCCACTGAAGCTTTCTTT
D gene: NA
CDR3 length: 14
V gene: TRBV19
J gene: TRBJ1-1
clone size: NA

CDR3 protein: CASSSPRDRTSHGYTF
CDR3 DNA: TGTGCCAGCAGCTCGCCCCGGGACAGAACGTCACACGGCTACACCTTC
D gene: TRBD1
CDR3 length: 16
V gene: TRBV7-9
J gene: TRBJ1-2
clone size: NA

CDR3 protein: CASSLRDRAKEQFF
CDR3 DNA: TGCGCCAGCAGCCTCCGGGACAGGGCGAAGGAGCAGTTCTTC
D gene: TRBD1
CDR3 length: 14
V gene: TRBV5-1
J gene: TRBJ2-1
clone size: NA

CDR3 protein: CASSSLLAGAAGELFF
CDR3 DNA: TGCGCCAGCAGCTCGCTCTTAGCGGGCGCAGCCGGGGAGCTGTTTTTT
D gene: TRBD2
CDR3 length: 16
V gene: TRBV4-1
J gene: TRBJ2-2
clone size: NA

CDR3 protein: CASSYYAAPGELFF
CDR3 DNA: TGTGCCAGCAGTTACTATGCGGCACCCGGGGAGCTGTTTTTT
D gene: NA
CDR3 length: 14
V gene: TRBV6-5
J gene: TRBJ2-2
clone size: NA

CDR3 protein: CASSPQQGTHMNTEAFF
CDR3 DNA: TGTGCCAGCAGCCCACAACAGGGAACGCACATGAACACTGAAGCTTTCTTT
D gene: NA
CDR3 length: 17
V gene: TRBV5-6
J gene: TRBJ1-1
clone size: NA

CDR3 protein: CASSLVRGYEQYF
CDR3 DNA: TGTGCCAGCAGCTTAGTGCGCGGTTACGAGCAGTACTTC
D gene: NA
CDR3 length: 13
V gene: TRBV11-1
J gene: TRBJ2-7
clone size: NA

CDR3 protein: CAWRAGTVNYGYTF
CDR3 DNA: TGTGCCTGGAGAGCCGGGACTGTTAACTATGGCTACACCTTC
D gene: NA
CDR3 length: 14
V gene: TRBV30
J gene: TRBJ1-2
clone size: NA

CDR3 protein: CASRSGTDYEQYF
CDR3 DNA: TGTGCCAGCAGATCCGGGACAGACTACGAGCAGTACTTC
D gene: TRBD1
CDR3 length: 13
V gene: TRBV2
J gene: TRBJ2-7
clone size: NA

CDR3 protein: CASARGAHTGELFF
CDR3 DNA: TGTGCCAGCGCTCGGGGGGCCCACACCGGGGAGCTGTTTTTT
D gene: NA
CDR3 length: 14
V gene: TRBV6-5
J gene: TRBJ2-2
clone size: NA

CDR3 protein: CASSEVPGQAMYF
CDR3 DNA: TGTGCCAGCAGTGAAGTACCGGGACAGGCGATGTATTTT
D gene: TRBD1
CDR3 length: 13
V gene: TRBV6-4
J gene: TRBJ2-3
clone size: NA

CDR3 protein: CASRDRVGSPLHF
CDR3 DNA: TGTGCCAGCAGAGACAGGGTTGGATCACCCCTCCACTTT
D gene: TRBD1
CDR3 length: 13
V gene: TRBV27
J gene: TRBJ1-6
clone size: few